The present TCR beta chain was sequenced within a study of graft-versus-host responses after intestinal transplantation. This clone was seen only a few times. What it recognizes is unknown. V was pared by 3 bases and J by 7 bases, with 12 bases between. CDR1 ENHRY and CDR2 SYGVKD come from the germline V gene. This CDR3 has 14 residues. TCRdb's copy holds only in-frame clones and misses some; the assay was immunoSEQ multiplex PCR. The data show 100,000 or so clones, with about 90% seen just once and roughly 0.97% held by the top ten. This TCR was sampled from a human donor who was the organ donor for an intestinal transplant. This chain joins TRBV10-3 and TRBJ1-4; D is unresolved. This sample comprised unstimulated CD4+ T cells sorted from spleen or lymph node cells, obtained before transplant. CDR3: CAISEGPPSEKLFF. CDR3 coding DNA: TGTGCCATCAGTGAAGGCCCCCCGAGTGAAAAACTGTTTTTT.